This TCR beta chain was obtained from a study of blood T cell repertoires in COVID-19. Study-level information: The analysed material was cDNA or gDNA that came from T cells, B-cell-depleted T cells, or PBMCs.

Data came from immunoSEQ multiplex PCR; TCRdb stores just in-frame clones and leaves some out. Among approximately 230,000 clones listed, 70% to 90% were seen once. V shed 6 bases and J shed 1 base, with 9 bases lying between them. CDR3 length: 13 amino acids. Germline V lookup: CDR1 ENHRY, CDR2 SYGVKD. Source material: peripheral blood. The TCR sequence derives from a woman aged 25 to 45 with COVID-19, enrolled during active disease. The chain carries TRBV10-3 and TRBJ1-1; tentative D call: TRBD1 (6 bases). CDR3 in DNA: TGTGCCATCAGCGACAGGACGAACACTGAAGCTTTCTTT. Its translation is CAISDRTNTEAFF.